This T cell receptor (beta chain) is from a study of regulatory T cells in long-lasting Graves disease. This CDR3 contains 17 residues. The germline V gene has CDR1 MDHEN and CDR2 SYDVKM. Trimming removed 2 bases at V and 3 bases at J, with 17 bases between. Study results and limitations: Persistent disease showed a preference for TRBV28, TRBJ1-2 and TRBJ2-5.

There are many counts of this clonotype. Antigen specificity is unknown. Investigators prepared the TCR beta libraries by applying iRepertoire HTBI primers and Arm-PCR of CDR3 regions. TCRdb processed the multiplex PCR reads anew with MiXCR; each CDR3 protein has one entry. The sample includes 400,000 to 650,000 distinct CDR3 sequences, about 15% seen only once; the top ten take around 25%. Time point: newly diagnosed GD, antithyroid drugs for less than 3 months. TCR sequences were obtained from RNA taken from PBMCs. The same sample was also used in a study of T cells in Graves' hyperthyroidism and ophthalmopathy. That source reports: Researchers ran a first-round RT-PCR on the TCR CDR3 using the HTBI primer set. The blood repertoire included most of the expanded thyroid clonotypes above 0.001.

V is TRBV28 and J is TRBJ1-5; perhaps TRBD1 as D (6 bases). The source of this sequence is a woman aged 40 to 65 with Graves disease. The specimen was peripheral blood mononuclear cells (PBMCs), collected at new diagnosis, from a patient treated with antithyroid drugs. The DNA of the CDR3 is TGTGCCAGCAGTTTAATGAAGGGGGTTAACCCCAATCAGCCCCAGCATTTT. This sequence encodes CASSLMKGVNPNQPQHF.